This TCR beta chain appears in the sequencing data of a study of blood T cell repertoires in COVID-19. About the research overall: The United States, Italy and Spain were the sources of the acute and convalescent COVID-19 samples. The analysed material was cDNA or gDNA that came from T cells, B-cell-depleted T cells, or PBMCs.

Some clones are missing from TCRdb's copy, which holds only in-frame ones; the method was immunoSEQ multiplex PCR. This sample has about 130,000 clones; about 83% occur once, and the top ten carry roughly 13%. The source is a human donor in a cohort sampled during active COVID-19. Sequences were obtained from peripheral blood.

CDR3 bases: TGTGCCTGTGACAGGGGGAGTAGCAATCAGCCCCAGCATTTT. Its translation: CACDRGSSNQPQHF. The rearrangement uses TRBV30 and TRBJ1-5; 9 bases align to TRBD1. This CDR3 has 14 amino acids. Trimming removed 6 bases from V and 0 bases from J; junction bases left unmatched: 3. Germline V gives CDR1 GTSNPN, CDR2 SVGIG (reference sequence).